This T cell receptor beta chain is from a study of blood T cell repertoires in COVID-19. Study details: The samples span acute and convalescent COVID-19 from the United States, Italy and Spain. Sources were T cells, B-cell-depleted T cells, or PBMCs; the material itself was cDNA or gDNA.

In the study's own analysis: Estimated nucleated cell counts came from reference gene primer amplification. Clones were read by immunoSEQ multiplex PCR, and TCRdb kept only the in-frame ones, dropping some. Clone size and V and J calls were adopted from that table, with D and trimming inferred from the DNA. The sample has some 250,000 clones, 75% to 90% seen once; the top ten hold 3%. Germline CDR1 SGHNT, CDR2 YYREEE (reference sequence). CDR3 length equals 14 residues. V lost 7 bases, J lost 2 bases, and 9 bases stayed unmatched. The chain recombines TRBV5-4 with TRBJ2-7, with 7 positions matching TRBD2. The sequence came from a woman aged 25 to 39 who had recovered from COVID-19. The sequencing sample was made of peripheral blood. CDR3 sequence: CASRPWGGAYEQYF. Written as DNA, the CDR3 is TGTGCCAGCCGACCTTGGGGGGGGGCCTACGAGCAGTACTTC.